This is a list of T cell receptor beta chains from one sample in a study of T cell responses to AZD1222 COVID-19 vaccine. The repertoire was sequenced with immunoSEQ multiplex PCR; TCRdb's copy has only in-frame clones and lacks some. Of under 300,000 clones in the sample, approximately 95% are singletons; the top ten hold 0.55%. The starting material was peripheral blood, obtained on day 0 of AZD1222 vaccination. These receptors all come from an adult in good health. The CDR3 runs from the conserved cysteine through the conserved F or W. The D gene is left open where the match is weak. Clone sizes are given selectively: once, few, many, or a class where the clone is expanded.

>few|TRBD1|TRBV7-9|TRBJ2-7
TGTGCCGTGGGACAGAGCTCCTACGAGCAGTACTTC
CAVGQSSYEQYF
>-|TRBD1|TRBV28|TRBJ1-6
TGTGCCAGCAGTTCCAGGGGGAGCTCCTATAATTCACCCCTCCACTTT
CASSSRGSSYNSPLHF
>-|-|TRBV28|TRBJ1-5
TGTGCCCCTAGGGGGGACGGCAACTTCAATCAGCCCCAGCATTTT
CAPRGDGNFNQPQHF
>-|-|TRBV11-2|TRBJ2-3
TGTGCCAGCAGCTTAGGCCTATCTGTAGATACGCAGTATTTT
CASSLGLSVDTQYF
>-|TRBD2|TRBV7-3|TRBJ2-2
TGTGCCAGCAGCTTCGGGACTAGCGGGCGAACCGGGGAGCTGTTTTTT
CASSFGTSGRTGELFF
>-|-|TRBV2|TRBJ1-2
TGTGCCAGCAGTGCCCCCGGTGGCAGCTCTAACTATGGCTACACCTTC
CASSAPGGSSNYGYTF
>-|-|TRBV5-1|TRBJ2-1
TGCGCCAGCAGCCCCCGGGGGATGAGCTCCTACAATGAGCAGTTCTTC
CASSPRGMSSYNEQFF
>-|TRBD2|TRBV19|TRBJ2-1
TGTGCCAGTAGTCCGGGGGGAATAGCACATTACAATGAGCAGTTCTTC
CASSPGGIAHYNEQFF
>-|TRBD1|TRBV3-1/TRBV3-2|TRBJ1-1
TGTGCCAGCAGCCAAGCGACAGGGAGGAACACTGAAGCTTTCTTT
CASSQATGRNTEAFF
>-|-|TRBV4-1|TRBJ2-3
TGCGCCAGCAGCCAAGAAGGGGGCACAGATACGCAGTATTTT
CASSQEGGTDTQYF
>-|-|TRBV5-1|TRBJ1-6
TGCGCCAGCAGCTTGGATCCGGGGGCAGATTCACCCCTCCACTTT
CASSLDPGADSPLHF
>-|TRBD1|TRBV28|TRBJ2-2
TGTGCCAGCTCTGGTACAGGGGGAGCCGGGGAGCTGTTTTTT
CASSGTGGAGELFF
>-|-|TRBV27|TRBJ2-1
TGTGCCAGCAGGCTGGGGGACGGACTACCACACAATGAGCAGTTCTTC
CASRLGDGLPHNEQFF
>-|-|TRBV15|TRBJ2-7
TGTGCCACCAGCAGAGAGCGGCAGTCCTACGAGCAGTACTTC
CATSRERQSYEQYF
>-|-|TRBV29-1|TRBJ1-1
TGCAGCGTTGAAGCCTTCACGGATCAAGCTTTCTTT
CSVEAFTDQAFF
>once|-|TRBV12-3/TRBV12-4|TRBJ1-1
TGTGCCAGCAGTCCGCCTACAAGGGGTGAAGCTTTCTTT
CASSPPTRGEAFF
>-|-|TRBV2|TRBJ2-5
TGTGCCAGCGGTACTACCGGCGGGTACTTC
CASGTTGGYF
>-|TRBD2|TRBV2|TRBJ2-7
TGTGCCAGCGGTACCGGGAGGTTGGTCGAGCAGTACTTC
CASGTGRLVEQYF
>-|TRBD1|TRBV28|TRBJ1-1
TGTGCCAGCATTGACAGGGCGGAAGCTTTCTTT
CASIDRAEAFF
>-|-|TRBV5-4|TRBJ2-3
TGTGCCAGCAGCTATCACGGGCAAGATACGCAGTATTTT
CASSYHGQDTQYF
>-|-|TRBV28|TRBJ2-6
TGTGCCAGCAGTATGACAGGGAGGTGGCGCTCTGGGGCCAACGTCCTGACTTTC
CASSMTGRWRSGANVLTF
>-|TRBD1|TRBV6-5|TRBJ2-7
TGTGCCAGCAGCACGGGGACAGGTGTGGTCTACGAGCAGTACTTC
CASSTGTGVVYEQYF
>once|-|TRBV9|TRBJ2-2
TGTGCCAGCAGACTCGGGCGGAACACCGGGGAGCTGTTTTTT
CASRLGRNTGELFF
>few|-|TRBV28|TRBJ1-2
TGTGCCAGCAGTTTATTAGCGGTGGGCTACACCTTC
CASSLLAVGYTF
>-|-|TRBV5-4|TRBJ1-1
TGTGCCAGCAGCCGCCGGGTGGAGGATACTGAAGCTTTCTTT
CASSRRVEDTEAFF
>-|TRBD1|TRBV5-1|TRBJ1-1
TGCGCCAGCCAGGGGGCCGGTTTGAACACTGAAGCTTTCTTT
CASQGAGLNTEAFF
>few|TRBD1|TRBV2|TRBJ1-4
TGTGCCAGCAGTGCCCGGGGACAGGGGCGCGTGGGGGAACTGTTTTTT
CASSARGQGRVGELFF
>-|TRBD1|TRBV7-9|TRBJ1-2
TGTGCCAGCAGTCTCACTACAGGGGTCTATGGCTACACCTTC
CASSLTTGVYGYTF
>-|-|TRBV28|TRBJ1-5
TGTGCCAGCAGTTGGCAGAAAAGCCCGGCGCAGCCCCAGCATTTT
CASSWQKSPAQPQHF
>-|-|TRBV6-5|TRBJ2-7
TGTGCCAGCAGTTACTCGACCTCCAGCGTTCTCTACGAGCAGTACTTC
CASSYSTSSVLYEQYF
>-|-|TRBV5-1|TRBJ2-7
TGCGCCAGCAGCTTGGCTCAGGGTGGCGAGCAGTACTTC
CASSLAQGGEQYF
>-|-|TRBV6-5|TRBJ2-2
TGTGCCAGCAGTTACGTGGGCTCCGGGGAGCTGTTTTTT
CASSYVGSGELFF
>-|TRBD1|TRBV5-1|TRBJ2-7
TGCGCCAGCAGCCTTAAGGGACAGGATAACGAGCAGTACTTC
CASSLKGQDNEQYF
>-|TRBD1|TRBV19|TRBJ2-7
TGTGCCAGTACTCCCCCCGGGGACAGGGGATTCTACGAGCAGTACTTC
CASTPPGDRGFYEQYF
>-|-|TRBV4-1|TRBJ2-7
TGCGCCAGCAGCCCCCTCGGCATGCGGGCCGAGCAGTACTTC
CASSPLGMRAEQYF
>-|-|TRBV20-1|TRBJ2-7
TGCAGTGCTAGTCTGGGGGAGCAGTACTTC
CSASLGEQYF
>-|-|TRBV29-1|TRBJ2-7
TGCAGCGAGGAGGTGGATCAGGGTCGGGACCACTACGAGCAGTACTTC
CSEEVDQGRDHYEQYF
>-|-|TRBV20-1|TRBJ2-7
TGCAGTGCGTGGGAGAACGAGCAGTACTTC
CSAWENEQYF
>-|TRBD1|TRBV7-3|TRBJ1-2
TGTGCCAGCAGCTTAAAGGACAGGGGGCATGGGTATGGCTACACCTTC
CASSLKDRGHGYGYTF
>-|-|TRBV24-1|TRBJ1-2
TGTGCCACCAGTGGTGCCGGGACGGGCTACACCTTC
CATSGAGTGYTF
>once|-|TRBV2|TRBJ1-5
TGTGCCAGCAGCTACTCAGATCAGCCCCAGCATTTT
CASSYSDQPQHF
>-|-|TRBV27|TRBJ1-6
TGTGCCAGCAGTTTTCGGCAGGGGAATTCACCCCTCCACTTT
CASSFRQGNSPLHF
>-|-|TRBV6-5|TRBJ1-1
TGTGCCAGCAAGAGGGACACTGAAGCTTTCTTT
CASKRDTEAFF
>-|-|TRBV19|TRBJ1-2
TGTGCCAGTAGTCTTTCCGGGATTATGGGGCGATATGGCTACACCTTC
CASSLSGIMGRYGYTF
>once|-|TRBV3-1/TRBV3-2|TRBJ2-5
TGTGCCAGCAGCCCTTCGGGACGGTTCCAAGAGACCCAGTACTTC
CASSPSGRFQETQYF
>-|TRBD2|TRBV18|TRBJ2-7
TGTGCCAGCTCACCGGGCGTGGGGGGGAACGAGCAGTACTTC
CASSPGVGGNEQYF
>-|-|TRBV29-1|TRBJ1-6
TGCAGCGTTGAAGTGGGGGCAAATTCACCCCTCCACTTT
CSVEVGANSPLHF
>once|TRBD2|TRBV28|TRBJ2-7
TGTGCCAGCAGTTTAAGGCCTAGCGGGAGGACCTCCTACGAGCAGTACTTC
CASSLRPSGRTSYEQYF
>-|TRBD2|TRBV3-1/TRBV3-2|TRBJ2-2
TGTGCCAGCAGCCAACTAGCGGGGCCCGGCACCGGGGAGCTGTTTTTT
CASSQLAGPGTGELFF
>once|-|TRBV9|TRBJ2-5
TGTGCCAGCAGCGTAGGAGGGGCGATAGGGCCTAAAGAGACCCAGTACTTC
CASSVGGAIGPKETQYF
>-|-|TRBV2|TRBJ2-1
TGTGCCAGCGGAACTTACAATGAGCAGTTCTTC
CASGTYNEQFF
>-|TRBD1|TRBV11-2|TRBJ2-7
TGTGCCAGCAGCTCCTTCCGGGACAGGGCTTACGAGCAGTACTTC
CASSSFRDRAYEQYF
>-|TRBD1|TRBV5-1|TRBJ2-7
TGCGCCAGCAGCCTAGGACAGGGTGGCGAGCAGTACTTC
CASSLGQGGEQYF
>-|TRBD2|TRBV7-2|TRBJ2-7
TGTGCCAGCAGCAAGCCCCTAGCGGGAGGGCCCTCCGAGCAGTACTTC
CASSKPLAGGPSEQYF
>-|-|TRBV9|TRBJ2-1
TGTGCCAGCAGCCCACGGATTAACAATGAGCAGTTCTTC
CASSPRINNEQFF
>-|-|TRBV5-1|TRBJ2-5
TGCGCCAGCAGTGGAGGGACACGCGGGGAGACCCAGTACTTC
CASSGGTRGETQYF
>-|TRBD2|TRBV7-2|TRBJ2-1
TGTGCCAGCAGCTTAGGGTCTAGCGGGAACTACAATGAGCAGTTCTTC
CASSLGSSGNYNEQFF
>-|-|TRBV3-1/TRBV3-2|TRBJ1-1
TGTGCCAGCAGCCAGGCAGGGGTTTCAGTAACTGAAGCTTTCTTT
CASSQAGVSVTEAFF
>once|TRBD1|TRBV10-3|TRBJ1-6
TGTGCCATCACCGGGACAGGGTTCGGTTCACCCCTCCACTTT
CAITGTGFGSPLHF